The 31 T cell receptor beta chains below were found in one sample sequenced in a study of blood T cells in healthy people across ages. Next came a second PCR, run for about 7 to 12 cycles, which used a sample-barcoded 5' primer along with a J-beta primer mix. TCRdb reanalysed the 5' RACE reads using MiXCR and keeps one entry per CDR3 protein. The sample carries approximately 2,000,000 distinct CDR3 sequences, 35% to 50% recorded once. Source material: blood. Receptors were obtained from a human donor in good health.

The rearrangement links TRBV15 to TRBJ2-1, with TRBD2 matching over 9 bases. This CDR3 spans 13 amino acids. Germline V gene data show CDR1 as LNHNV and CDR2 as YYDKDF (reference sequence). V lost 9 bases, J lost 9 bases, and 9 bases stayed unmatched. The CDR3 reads CATSRGGRGEQFF. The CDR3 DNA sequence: TGTGCCACTTCGCGGGGGGGACGTGGTGAGCAGTTCTTC.

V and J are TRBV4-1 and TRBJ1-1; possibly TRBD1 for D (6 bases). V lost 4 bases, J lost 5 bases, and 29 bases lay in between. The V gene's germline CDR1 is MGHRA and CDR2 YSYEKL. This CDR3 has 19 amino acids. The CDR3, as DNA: TGCGCCAGCAGCCTAGCTAGTCGCGGAACTCAGGGGCGAAGGACTGAAGCTTTCTTT. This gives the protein CASSLASRGTQGRRTEAFF.

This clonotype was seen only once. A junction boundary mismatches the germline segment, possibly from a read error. CDR3 residues: CACSQDDRADTF. The CDR3 DNA reads as TGTGCCTGCAGCCAAGACGATCGGGCAGACACCTTC. The chain links TRBV4-2 to TRBJ1-2; D gene uncertain. Germline V gives CDR1 LGHNA, CDR2 YNFKEQ. The CDR3 length is 12 residues.

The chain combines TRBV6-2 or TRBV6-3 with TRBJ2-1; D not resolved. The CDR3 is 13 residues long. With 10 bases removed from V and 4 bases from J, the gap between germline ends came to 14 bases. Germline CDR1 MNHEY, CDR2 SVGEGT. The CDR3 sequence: CAIALDDYNEQFF. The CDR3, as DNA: TGTGCCATTGCGCTTGATGATTACAATGAGCAGTTCTTC.

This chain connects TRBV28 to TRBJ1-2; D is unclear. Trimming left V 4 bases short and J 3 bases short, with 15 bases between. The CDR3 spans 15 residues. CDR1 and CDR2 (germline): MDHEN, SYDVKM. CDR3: CASSSTWVAHYGYTF. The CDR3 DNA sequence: TGTGCCAGCAGTTCCACATGGGTTGCCCACTATGGCTACACCTTC.

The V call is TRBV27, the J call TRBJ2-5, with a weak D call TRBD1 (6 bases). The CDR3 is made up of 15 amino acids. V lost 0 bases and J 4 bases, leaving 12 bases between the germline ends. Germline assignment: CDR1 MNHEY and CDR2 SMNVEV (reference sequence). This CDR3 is CASSLSGQPRETQYF. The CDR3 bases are TGTGCCAGCAGTTTATCAGGACAGCCACGAGAGACCCAGTACTTC.

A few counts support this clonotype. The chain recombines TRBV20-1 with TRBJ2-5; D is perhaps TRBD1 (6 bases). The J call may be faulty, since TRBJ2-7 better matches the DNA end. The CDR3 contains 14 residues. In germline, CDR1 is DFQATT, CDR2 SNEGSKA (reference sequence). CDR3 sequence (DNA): TGCAGTGCTAGAGATGTGGAAGGGGGCTACGAGCAGTACTTC. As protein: CSARDVEGGYEQYF.

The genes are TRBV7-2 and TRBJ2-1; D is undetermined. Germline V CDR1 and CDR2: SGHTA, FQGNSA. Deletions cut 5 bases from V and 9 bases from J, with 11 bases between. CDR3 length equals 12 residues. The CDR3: CASSIPPTEQFF. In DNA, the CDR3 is TGTGCCAGCAGCATCCCTCCTACTGAGCAGTTCTTC.

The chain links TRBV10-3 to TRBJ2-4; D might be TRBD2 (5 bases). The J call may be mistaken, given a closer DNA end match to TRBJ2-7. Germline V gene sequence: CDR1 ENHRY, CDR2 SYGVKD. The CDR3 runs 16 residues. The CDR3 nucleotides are TGTGCCGTCCGGGATATCGAGGTTCCTCGTTTCTACGAGCAGTACTTC. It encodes CAVRDIEVPRFYEQYF.

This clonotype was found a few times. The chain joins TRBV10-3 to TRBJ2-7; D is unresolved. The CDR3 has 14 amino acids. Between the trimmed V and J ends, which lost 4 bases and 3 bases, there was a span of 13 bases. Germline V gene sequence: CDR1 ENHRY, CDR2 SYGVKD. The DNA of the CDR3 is TGTGCCATCAGTGTGGATGGCAGTGACTACGAGCAGTACTTC. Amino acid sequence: CAISVDGSDYEQYF.

The CDR3 sequence: CASMGPTRMNTEAFF. The CDR3 DNA follows: TGTGCCAGCATGGGACCGACTCGAATGAACACTGAAGCTTTCTTT. This chain connects TRBV6-2 or TRBV6-3 to TRBJ1-1; TRBD1 is a possible D gene (5 bases). CDR3 length: 15 residues. With 7 bases removed from V and 0 bases from J, the gap between germline ends came to 15 bases. Per germline, CDR1 MNHEY and CDR2 SVGEGT.

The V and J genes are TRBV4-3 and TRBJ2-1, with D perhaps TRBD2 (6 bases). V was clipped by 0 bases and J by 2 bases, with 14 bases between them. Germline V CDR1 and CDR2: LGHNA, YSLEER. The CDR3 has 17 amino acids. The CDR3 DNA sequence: TGCGCCAGCAGCCAAGATCTAGGAGGGAACACCTACAATGAGCAGTTCTTC. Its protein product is CASSQDLGGNTYNEQFF.

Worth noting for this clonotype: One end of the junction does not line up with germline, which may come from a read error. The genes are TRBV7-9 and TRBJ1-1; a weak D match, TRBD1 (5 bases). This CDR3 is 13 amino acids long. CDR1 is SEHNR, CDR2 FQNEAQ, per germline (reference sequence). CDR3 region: CASSPGGITGAFF. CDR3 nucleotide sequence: TGTGCCAGCAGCCCGGGGGGGATCACTGGAGCTTTCTTT.

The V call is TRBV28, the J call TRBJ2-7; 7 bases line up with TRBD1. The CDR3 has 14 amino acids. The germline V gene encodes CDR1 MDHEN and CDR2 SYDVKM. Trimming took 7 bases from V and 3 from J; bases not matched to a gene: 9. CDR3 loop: CASMDPGGVYEQYF. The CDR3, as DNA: TGTGCCAGCATGGACCCAGGGGGAGTCTACGAGCAGTACTTC.

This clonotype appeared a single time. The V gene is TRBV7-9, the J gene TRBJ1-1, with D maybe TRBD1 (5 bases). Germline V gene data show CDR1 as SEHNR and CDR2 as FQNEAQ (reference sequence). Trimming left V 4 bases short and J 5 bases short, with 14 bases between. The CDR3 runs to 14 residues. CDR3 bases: TGTGCCAGCAGCTCGGGACGGCGGCCGACTGAAGCTTTCTTT. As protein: CASSSGRRPTEAFF.

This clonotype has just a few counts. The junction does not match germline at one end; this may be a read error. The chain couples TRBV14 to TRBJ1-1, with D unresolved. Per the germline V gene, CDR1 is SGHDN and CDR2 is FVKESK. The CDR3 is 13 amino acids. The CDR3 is CASSQVKVTGAFF. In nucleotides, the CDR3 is TGTGCCAGCAGCCAAGTGAAGGTAACTGGAGCTTTCTTT.

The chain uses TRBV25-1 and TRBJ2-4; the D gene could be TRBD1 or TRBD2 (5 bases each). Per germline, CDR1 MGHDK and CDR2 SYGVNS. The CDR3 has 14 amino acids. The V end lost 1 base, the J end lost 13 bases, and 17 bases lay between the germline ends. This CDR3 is CASSELGRSYGQYF. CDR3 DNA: TGTGCCAGCAGTGAATTGGGACGGTCCTACGGGCAGTACTTC.

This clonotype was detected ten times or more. The CDR3 spells CASSIQGGYGYTF. CDR3 nucleotides: TGTGCCAGCAGCATACAGGGCGGGTATGGCTACACCTTC. The chain has TRBV7-9 and TRBJ1-2, with a weak D call TRBD1 (6 bases). This CDR3 spans 13 amino acids. Germline assignment: CDR1 SEHNR and CDR2 FQNEAQ (reference sequence). Trimming left V 5 bases short and J 5 bases short, with 12 bases between.

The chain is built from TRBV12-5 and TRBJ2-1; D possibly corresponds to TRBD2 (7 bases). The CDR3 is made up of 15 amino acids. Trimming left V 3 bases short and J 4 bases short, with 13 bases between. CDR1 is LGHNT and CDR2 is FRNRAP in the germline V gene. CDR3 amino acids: CASGLAGTIYNEQFF. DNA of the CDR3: TGTGCTAGTGGTTTAGCGGGGACAATTTACAATGAGCAGTTCTTC.

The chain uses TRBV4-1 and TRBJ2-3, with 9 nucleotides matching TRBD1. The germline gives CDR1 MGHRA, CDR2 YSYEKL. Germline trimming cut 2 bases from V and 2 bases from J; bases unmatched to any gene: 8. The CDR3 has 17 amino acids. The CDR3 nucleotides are TGCGCCAGCAGCCAAAGTCCGGGACAGGGTAACACAGATACGCAGTATTTT. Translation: CASSQSPGQGNTDTQYF.

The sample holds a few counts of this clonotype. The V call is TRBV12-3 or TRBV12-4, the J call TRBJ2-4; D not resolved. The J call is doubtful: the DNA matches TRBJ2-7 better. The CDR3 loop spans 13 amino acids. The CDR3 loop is CASSSRTLYEQYF. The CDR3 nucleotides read TGTGCCAGCAGTTCCCGGACCCTTTACGAGCAGTACTTC.

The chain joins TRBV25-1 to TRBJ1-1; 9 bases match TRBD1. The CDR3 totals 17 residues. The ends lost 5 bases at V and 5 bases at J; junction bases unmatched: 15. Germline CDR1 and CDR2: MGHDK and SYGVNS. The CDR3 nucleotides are TGTGCCAGCAGTCTAGCCGGGACAGGGTATTACAAGACTGAAGCTTTCTTT. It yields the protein CASSLAGTGYYKTEAFF.

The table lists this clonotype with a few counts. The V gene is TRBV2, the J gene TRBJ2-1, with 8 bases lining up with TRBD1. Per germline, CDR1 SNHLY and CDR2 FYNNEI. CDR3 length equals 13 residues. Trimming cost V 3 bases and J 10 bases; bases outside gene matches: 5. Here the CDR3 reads CASSEQGAGEQFF. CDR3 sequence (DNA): TGTGCCAGCAGTGAGCAGGGGGCTGGGGAGCAGTTCTTC.

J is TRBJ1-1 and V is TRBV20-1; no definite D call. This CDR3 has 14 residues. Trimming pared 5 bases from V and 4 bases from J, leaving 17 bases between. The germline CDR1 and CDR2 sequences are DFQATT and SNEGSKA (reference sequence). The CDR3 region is CSAHTPTWGTEAFF. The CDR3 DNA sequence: TGCAGTGCTCACACCCCGACGTGGGGCACTGAAGCTTTCTTT.

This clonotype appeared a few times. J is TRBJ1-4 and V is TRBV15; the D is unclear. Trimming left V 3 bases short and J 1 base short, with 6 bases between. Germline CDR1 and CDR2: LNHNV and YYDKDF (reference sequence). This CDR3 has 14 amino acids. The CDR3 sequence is CATSSAGTNEKLFF. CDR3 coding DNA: TGTGCCACCAGCAGTGCTGGAACTAATGAAAAACTGTTTTTT.

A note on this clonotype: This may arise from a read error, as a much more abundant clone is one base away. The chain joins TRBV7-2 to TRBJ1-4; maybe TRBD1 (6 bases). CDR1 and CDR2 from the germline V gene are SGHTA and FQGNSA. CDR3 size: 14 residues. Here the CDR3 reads CAGSPRGPREKLFF. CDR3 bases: TGTGCCGGCAGCCCCCGGGGGCCCCGGGAAAAACTGTTTTTT.

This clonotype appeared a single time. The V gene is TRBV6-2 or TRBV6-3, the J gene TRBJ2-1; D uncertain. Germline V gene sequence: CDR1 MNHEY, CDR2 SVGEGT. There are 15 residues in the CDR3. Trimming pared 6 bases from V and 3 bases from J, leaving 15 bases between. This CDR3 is CASRDSTSGYNEQFF. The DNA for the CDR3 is TGTGCCAGCAGGGATTCCACGTCGGGCTACAATGAGCAGTTCTTC.

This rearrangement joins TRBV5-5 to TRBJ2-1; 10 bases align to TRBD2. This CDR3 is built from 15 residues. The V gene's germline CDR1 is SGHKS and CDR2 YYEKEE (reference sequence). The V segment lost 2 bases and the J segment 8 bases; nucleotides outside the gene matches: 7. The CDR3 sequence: CASSLSITSGDEQFF. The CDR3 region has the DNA TGTGCCAGCAGCTTATCGATAACTAGCGGGGATGAGCAGTTCTTC.

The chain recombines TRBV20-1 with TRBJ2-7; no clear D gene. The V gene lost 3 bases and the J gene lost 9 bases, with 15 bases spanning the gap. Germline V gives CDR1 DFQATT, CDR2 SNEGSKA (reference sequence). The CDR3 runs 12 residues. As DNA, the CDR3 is TGCAGTGCTAGTGGTACGGCCGATTGGCAGTACGTC. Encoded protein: CSASGTADWQYV.

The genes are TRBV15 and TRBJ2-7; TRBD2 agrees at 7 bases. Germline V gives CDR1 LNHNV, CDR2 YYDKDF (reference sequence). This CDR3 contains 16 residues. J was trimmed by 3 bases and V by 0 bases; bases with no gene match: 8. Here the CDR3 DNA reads TGTGCCACCAGCAGAGATCGGGCGGGGGTACGCTACGAGCAGTACTTC. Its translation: CATSRDRAGVRYEQYF.

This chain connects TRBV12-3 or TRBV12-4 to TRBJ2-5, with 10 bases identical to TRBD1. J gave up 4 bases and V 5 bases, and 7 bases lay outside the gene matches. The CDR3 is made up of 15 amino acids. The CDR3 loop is CASSRDRGVRETQYF. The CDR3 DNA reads TGTGCCAGCAGTCGGGACAGGGGCGTTCGAGAGACCCAGTACTTC.